The 15 T cell receptor beta chains presented below share a single source sample, sequenced in a study of blood T cell repertoires in COVID-19 (TCRdb year 2020). The library was produced with the immunoSEQ multiplex PCR assay. TCRdb provides this immuneACCESS table in a form limited to in-frame rearrangements. Some clones are lacking; in checked studies, under half of them reflect an unresolved V gene, and why the rest are absent is not known. The sample table records about 210,000 clones; about 90% of these occur just once. Under 1.5% of the sample rests with the top ten. The sequenced sample consisted of peripheral blood. These receptors were collected from a man aged 30 to 39 with acute or convalescent COVID-19.

The chain links TRBV5-1 to TRBJ1-1; TRBD1 agrees at 8 bases. Trimming took 4 bases from V and 1 from J; bases not matched to a gene: 3. CDR3 length: 14 amino acids. Looked up from germline, CDR1 is SGHRS and CDR2 is YFSETQ. CDR3 nucleotides: TGCGCCAGCAGCCGGGGACAGGCGAACACTGAAGCTTTCTTT. Translated, it gives CASSRGQANTEAFF.

This sequence joins TRBV27 and TRBJ1-6; maybe TRBD1 (6 bases). The germline V gene has CDR1 MNHEY and CDR2 SMNVEV (reference sequence). The CDR3 is 12 amino acids. Between the trimmed V and J ends, which lost 5 bases and 10 bases, there was a span of 9 bases. The CDR3 region has the DNA TGTGCCAGCAGTACAGGGCGCTCACCCCTCCACTTT. Residues: CASSTGRSPLHF.

J is TRBJ1-1 and V is TRBV5-5; D gene unclear. Germline CDR1 is SGHKS and CDR2 is YYEKEE (reference sequence). Deletions cut 0 bases from V and 10 bases from J, with 10 bases between. The CDR3 has 12 residues. CDR3 protein: CASSLAWELAFF. Here the CDR3 DNA reads TGTGCCAGCAGCTTGGCCTGGGAGTTAGCTTTCTTT.

CDR3 coding DNA: TGTGCCAGCAGCTTGTCGACAGGGCAGAACACTGAAGCTTTCTTT. Protein: CASSLSTGQNTEAFF. V gene TRBV5-5 combines with J gene TRBJ1-1; 7 positions match TRBD1. The CDR3 length is 15 residues. Losses at the gene ends were 1 base for V and 1 base for J; bases not matched to a gene: 4. Germline loops: CDR1 SGHKS, CDR2 YYEKEE (reference sequence).

V is TRBV5-6 and J is TRBJ2-6; 8 nucleotides align to TRBD1. V gave up 4 bases and J gave up 4 bases; unmatched junction bases: 7. The V gene's germline CDR1 is SGHDT and CDR2 YYEEEE. The CDR3 is 16 residues long. CDR3 nucleotides: TGTGCCAGCAGCGGAAGACAGGGGACCGGGGCCAACGTCCTGACTTTC. Its translation is CASSGRQGTGANVLTF.

The CDR3 loop is CASSIKQDGELFF. DNA of the CDR3: TGTGCCAGTAGTATAAAACAGGACGGGGAGCTGTTTTTT. The chain has TRBV19 and TRBJ2-2, with D perhaps matching TRBD1 (5 bases). The CDR3 contains 13 residues. Trimming cost V 2 bases and J 7 bases, with 8 bases left between them. Germline-derived CDR1 and CDR2 are LNHDA and SQIVND (reference sequence).

This rearrangement joins TRBV7-2 to TRBJ2-1; TRBD2 aligns across 12 bases. The junction had 13 bases not matched to a gene; V was cut back by 4 bases and J by 9 bases. Germline V gene sequence: CDR1 SGHTA, CDR2 FQGNSA. The CDR3 has 17 residues. For the CDR3, the DNA is TGTGCCAGCAGCTCTCTCTCTCTAGCGGGGGGGCTTAGTGAGCAGTTCTTC. It is translated as CASSSLSLAGGLSEQFF. Filled out from reference TRBV7-2 and TRBJ2-1, the complete variable domain reads GAGVSQSPSNKVTEKGKDVELRCDPISGHTALYWYRQSLGQGLEFLIYFQGNSAPDKSGLPSDRFSAERTGGSVSTLTIQRTQQEDSAVYLCASSSLSLAGGLSEQFFGPGTRLTVL.

This chain links TRBV18 with TRBJ1-5; 7 bases are shared with TRBD1. Germline V lookup: CDR1 KGHSH, CDR2 LQKENI. V was clipped by 8 bases and J by 3 bases; unmatched bases: 4. The CDR3 is made up of 13 amino acids. CDR3 DNA: TGTGCCAGCAAACAGGGGAACAATCAGCCCCAGCATTTT. As protein: CASKQGNNQPQHF.

This sequence joins TRBV5-1 and TRBJ1-4; 9 bases fit TRBD1. The CDR3 runs 15 residues. V lost 0 bases and J lost 7; bases outside the gene matches: 4. CDR1 is SGHRS, CDR2 YFSETQ, per germline. The CDR3 nucleotides are TGCGCCAGCAGCTTGGTACAGGGGGCTGGTGAAAAACTGTTTTTT. It translates to CASSLVQGAGEKLFF.

V and J are TRBV28 and TRBJ1-3; TRBD1 might be the D (6 bases). The CDR3 totals 14 residues. The germline V gene encodes CDR1 MDHEN and CDR2 SYDVKM. The V and J ends lost 7 bases and 0 bases respectively, with 10 bases between them. CDR3 sequence reads: CASTDRNSGNTIYF. The CDR3 coding sequence is TGTGCCAGCACCGACAGGAACTCTGGAAACACCATATATTTT.

V and J are TRBV19 and TRBJ2-3, with 9 bases aligning to TRBD2. Unmatched junction bases numbered 2, after V lost 1 base and J lost 0 bases. This CDR3 has 16 residues. The germline V gene has CDR1 LNHDA and CDR2 SQIVND (reference sequence). The CDR3 DNA sequence: TGTGCCAGTAGTATAGCGGCGGGGGGGAGCACAGATACGCAGTATTTT. Translated, it gives CASSIAAGGSTDTQYF.

CDR3 DNA: TGTGCCAGCAGCGAAGACAGCTACTATGGCTACACCTTC. It specifies CASSEDSYYGYTF. V gene TRBV7-9 combines with J gene TRBJ1-2, with D maybe TRBD1 (5 bases). There are 13 residues in the CDR3. The V end lost 5 bases, the J end lost 3 bases, and 10 bases lay between the germline ends. Per germline, CDR1 SEHNR and CDR2 FQNEAQ (reference sequence).

V usage is TRBV7-9 and J usage is TRBJ1-1, with D maybe TRBD1 (6 bases). CDR3 size: 12 residues. Trimming removed 5 bases at V and 6 bases at J, with 10 bases between. CDR1 is SEHNR and CDR2 is FQNEAQ in the germline V gene (reference sequence). The CDR3 sequence: CASSIGQSEAFF. CDR3 sequence (DNA): TGTGCCAGCAGCATAGGACAGTCTGAAGCTTTCTTT.

The V gene is TRBV4-2, the J gene TRBJ2-7; tentative D call: TRBD1 (6 bases). The CDR3 covers 15 residues. CDR1 and CDR2 from the germline V gene are LGHNA and YNFKEQ. V lost 1 base, J lost 3 bases, and 13 bases lay in between. The CDR3 DNA sequence: TGTGCCAGCAGCCAAGCGCAGGGGACCTACTACGAGCAGTACTTC. Its translation is CASSQAQGTYYEQYF.

V is TRBV5-1 and J is TRBJ1-2; D might be TRBD1 (6 bases). This CDR3 is 14 amino acids long. The V gene's germline CDR1 is SGHRS and CDR2 YFSETQ. The germline V and J ends were trimmed by 4 bases and 4 bases, with 14 bases remaining between them. CDR3 protein: CASSATGKGYGYTF. As DNA, the CDR3 is TGCGCCAGCAGCGCAACAGGGAAGGGCTATGGCTACACCTTC. Using reference TRBV5-1 and TRBJ1-2 for the parts outside the CDR3, the full variable domain is KAGVTQTPRYLIKTRGQQVTLSCSPISGHRSVSWYQQTPGQGLQFLFEYFSETQRNKGNFPGRFSGRQFSNSRSEMNVSTLELGDSALYLCASSATGKGYGYTFGSGTRLTVV.